This T cell receptor beta chain was captured in a study of shared clonotypes between healthy human individuals. Cells designated naive CD8 were CD45RO-negative and were positively selected for CCR7, with terminally differentiated effector memory CD45RA+ cells excluded. Study results and caveats: Clonotypes which were not shared had lower generation probabilities than clonotypes that all four donors shared. Large sequencing depth failed to make sorted-subset sequencing complete, rarefaction showed.

The ends lost 6 bases at V and 5 bases at J; junction bases unmatched: 6. CDR1 is KGHSH and CDR2 is LQKENI in the germline V gene. The length of the CDR3 is 15 residues. When replicate PCRs were run on sorted subsets, they used about 200 ng DNA, tens of thousands of T cell genomes. TCRdb's copy holds only in-frame clones and misses some; the assay was immunoSEQ multiplex PCR. The sample has around 1.9 million clones; about 93% are singletons. As concerns this clone: Its antigen is not known.

The sample taken for sequencing was naive CD8+ T cells from PBMCs. The V call is TRBV18, the J call TRBJ1-5; 11 bases align to TRBD1. This clonotype was obtained from a man aged 18 to 35 in good health. Some clones in this sample may be carry-over from other donors' samples. In DNA form, the CDR3 reads TGTGCCAGCTCCCCGGACAGGGGGCTGGATCAGCCCCAGCATTTT. It codes for CASSPDRGLDQPQHF.